These T cell receptor beta chains were read from a single sample in a study of monozygotic twins with inflammatory bowel disease. TCRdb reprocessed the 5' RACE reads and reports one entry per CDR3 protein, with no DNA. This sample's table has about 300,000 distinct CDR3 sequences. Sequenced: blood. These TCRs come from a human donor with ulcerative colitis or Crohn's disease, or a healthy co-twin of an affected twin (not recorded which). Both conserved end residues are part of each CDR3. The order of the fields is J gene, V gene, CDR3 protein.

TRBJ1-3,TRBV28,CASSPQAGKLSGNTIYF
TRBJ2-2,TRBV7-9,CASSSPSGKVTGELFF
TRBJ1-6,TRBV5-1,CASSFFTGENSSLHF
TRBJ1-2,TRBV6-1,CASSEGGGYTF
TRBJ2-5,TRBV10-1,CASSATGYLETQYF
TRBJ1-2,TRBV27,CASRYRGSGGYTF
TRBJ2-5,TRBV6-6,CATVDYTQETQYF
TRBJ1-1,TRBV6-1,CASSETGVATEAFF
TRBJ1-1,TRBV6-2/TRBV6-3,CASKHNKRGTEAFF
TRBJ2-6,TRBV20-1,CSAPGTEYSGANVLTF
TRBJ1-3,TRBV6-1,CASRGQYSGNTIYF
TRBJ2-3,TRBV6-2/TRBV6-3,CASSFSIPGQGSPDTQYF
TRBJ1-6,TRBV7-2,CASSPTNRGRGSPLHF
TRBJ2-1,TRBV6-5,CASSYEGTVFSYNEQFF
TRBJ2-5,TRBV24-1,CATSDDPSPTGSRWTQYF
TRBJ2-1,TRBV5-1,CASRGTSGLTYNEQFF
TRBJ2-2,TRBV15,CATSRGGSHTGELFF
TRBJ1-4,TRBV18,CASSPRTGSTNEELFF
TRBJ2-3,TRBV9,CASNPADLTDTQYF
TRBJ2-5,TRBV24-1,CATYRDPIGEYQETQYF
TRBJ1-4,TRBV6-6,CASTVRDEKLFF
TRBJ1-1,TRBV5-4,CASSLAGAGTEAFF
TRBJ2-7,TRBV10-1,CASSESTRGEVQYF
TRBJ2-7,TRBV3-1,CASSPRPGGDEQYF
TRBJ2-5,TRBV7-2,CASSLGGGLGETQYF
TRBJ2-3,TRBV4-3,CASSQGLLGIDTQYF
TRBJ2-7,TRBV19,CASSMSVYEQYF
TRBJ2-3,TRBV25-1,CASSGGAARNTDTQYF
TRBJ1-5,TRBV7-2,CASSQWRKNQPQHF
TRBJ1-1,TRBV7-2,CASSAGRGNTEAFF
TRBJ1-5,TRBV20-1,CSARYRGAGQPQHF
TRBJ2-7,TRBV6-1,CASSYALYGTTKNYEQYF
TRBJ2-2,TRBV5-1,CASSPGTGKTGELFF
TRBJ1-2,TRBV28,CASEKPQGVLGYGYTF
TRBJ2-5,TRBV7-9,CASSLVSGLTQETQYF
TRBJ1-6,TRBV2,CASQKGTTQNSPLHF
TRBJ1-3,TRBV7-2,CASRQGSGNTIYF